This TCR beta chain was retrieved from a study of T cells in tumors and immune-related adverse events (dated by TCRdb to the early 2020s). The treatment or condition label, read with the paper, signifies: nivolumab (PD-1 blockade) given before sampling. The DNeasy Blood and Tissue Kit was used to extract DNA from formalin-fixed paraffin-embedded specimens. A note on this clone: Its antigen is currently not known. No base quality information exists; no much larger clone differs at one position.

Using the immunoSEQ assay, the TCR beta locus was amplified and sequenced, producing bulk TCR Vbeta CDR3 data. Concerning the study's data processing: Non-productive CDR3s, sequences shorter than 7 amino acids, and those not starting with C or ending with F/W were excluded. Analysis was limited to specimens with at least 1000 reads, and clonotypes were defined at the amino acid level. Clonality was computed as 1 minus Pielou's evenness. To equalize library sizes, abundance-weighted random subsampling with replacement was performed 100 times so that 95% confidence intervals could be reported. Repertoire overlap was quantified using the Morisita overlap index, and the top 40 clones per specimen were examined for overlap with the irAE. The source is immuneACCESS, and TCRdb retained only in-frame sequences with V and J called. Part of the clones is not carried over; for the studies checked, unresolved V genes explain less than half of this, and the remainder is unexplained. That table supplies the V and J calls and clone size; D and trimming were determined from the DNA. For this sample there are about 11,000 clones; 92% appear just once. Around 1.5% of the sample is held by the ten biggest clonotypes.

CDR1 and CDR2, per the germline V gene, are SGHAT and FQNNGV. The CDR3 holds 16 amino acids from the cysteine to the phenylalanine. Just the 48-base CDR3 DNA is kept, in frame starting at base 1. Relative to germline, V is 5 bases shorter and J is 0 bases shorter, with 13 bases between their ends. The sequence came from a female donor with metastatic renal cell carcinoma. The V and J segments used are TRBV11-2 and TRBJ1-4; no D gene call is confident. The sample consisted of lymph node tissue, taken from a patient treated with anti-PD-1 therapy. The nucleotides are TGTGCCAGCAGCCCTACAAGGAGTGCAACTAATGAAAAACTGTTTTTT. This gives the protein CASSPTRSATNEKLFF.